Below, one TCR beta chain is given with its context. The antigen remains unidentified. This entry is derived from a study of T-cell memory formation after mild COVID-19. General observations from the study: Some SARS-CoV-2-responding clones were already detected in memory before infection.

TCR alpha and TCR beta cDNA libraries carrying sample barcodes and UMIs came from 5'RACE with constant-segment primers. TCRdb fed the 5' RACE reads into MiXCR, producing one record per CDR3 protein. Here the sample spans 530,000 or so distinct CDR3 sequences, around a sixth being singletons. The V end lost 2 bases, the J end lost 4 bases, and 14 bases lay between the germline ends. The CDR3 sequence is 15 residues long. The germline V gene encodes CDR1 MNHEY and CDR2 SVGEGT. This clonotype was sampled from an adult woman who had mild COVID-19 (a few samples of this study predate the infection). Cell type and time point are not known. The genes are TRBV6-2 or TRBV6-3 and TRBJ1-2; unclear D gene. Sample: PBMCs or a T cell subset sorted from them (not recorded which). In DNA form, the CDR3 reads TGTGCCAGCAGTTACATGGGAGTGAGAGTCTATGGCTACACCTTC. This sequence encodes CASSYMGVRVYGYTF.